This T cell receptor beta chain was recorded in a study of persistence of HIV-infected CD4 T cells. Study-level points and caveats: CMV- and Gag-responding cells had lower TCRbeta richness than CD3/CD28-responding cells.

The immunoSEQ assay was version 4, run in survey mode. Using immunoSEQ multiplex PCR, the repertoire was profiled, and TCRdb retains in-frame clones only, with some absent. This repertoire shows roughly 35,000 clones, 80% to 85% found once; its top ten account for approximately 1%. An overlapping HIV-1 Gag peptide pool stimulated these cells at roughly 1 ug/peptide/mL. Sorted nonresponding memory CD4+ T cells were CD40L-negative, CD69-negative, CD45RO-high. Adults with HIV-1 started suppressive ART while chronically infected. Trimming took 1 base from V and 9 from J, leaving 16 bases between them. CDR1 and CDR2 (germline): LGHNA, YNFKEQ. The CDR3 covers 16 residues. This clone was observed a single time. The antigen is undetermined.

V usage is TRBV4-2 and J usage is TRBJ1-6; TRBD1 might be the D (6 bases). This TCR was recovered from an adult with HIV. The donor label of this sample is uncertain. Here the sequenced sample was cultured CD4+ T cells from PBMCs, taken from a patient who received antiretroviral therapy. CDR3 residues: CASSQALRGSSSPLHF. DNA for the CDR3: TGTGCCAGCAGCCAAGCACTCAGGGGTAGTAGTTCACCCCTCCACTTT.